In its sample, the clone carrying this T cell receptor beta chain was seen once. Profiling relied on immunoSEQ multiplex PCR, and the TCRdb table lists in-frame clones only, not all of them. The sample comprises about 560,000 clones, about 80% of which are singletons, and around 11% rests with the top ten. These data come from a study of shared clonotypes between healthy human individuals. This CDR3 spans 16 amino acids. V gave up 2 bases and J gave up 1 base; unmatched junction bases: 8. Germline V CDR1 and CDR2: SGHAT, FQNNGV. Sequenced material: PBMCs. V and J are TRBV11-2 and TRBJ2-7; TRBD1 matches at 7 bases. This clonotype originated in a woman between 40 and 55 years old in good health. Some clones in this sample may be carry-over from other donors' samples. The CDR3 protein is CASSLLRGQGSYEQYF. The CDR3 DNA follows: TGTGCCAGCAGCTTATTGAGGGGGCAGGGGTCCTACGAGCAGTACTTC.